The rows below give T cell receptor beta chains drawn from one sample of a study of Graves' ophthalmopathy and Graves' hyperthyroidism. TCRdb fed the multiplex PCR reads into MiXCR, producing one record per CDR3 protein. The sample records 900,000 to 1,200,000 distinct CDR3 sequences, about 36% being singletons. The sequenced sample was peripheral blood or thyroid tissue (not recorded which). Receptor source: an adult man with Graves' hyperthyroidism. The CDR3 runs from the conserved cysteine through the conserved F or W. A D gene is named only where the DNA matches it firmly. Rows may omit the clone size; those that give it use once, few, many or a size class.

NA	TRBV4-3	TRBJ2-2	NA	TGCGCCAGCAGCCAGCTGACTGCCGGGGAGCTGTTTTTT	CASSQLTAGELFF
NA	TRBV10-3	TRBJ1-1	many	TGTGCCATCGAGGCGGGCACCCGGAACACTGAAGCTTTCTTT	CAIEAGTRNTEAFF
NA	TRBV29-1	TRBJ1-2	NA	TGCAGCGTGTCCCCGGGGGTTGGCACTGGCTACACCTTC	CSVSPGVGTGYTF
TRBD1	TRBV5-6	TRBJ1-4	NA	TGTGCCAGCAGCCGTCCCGGGACAGGGTATAATGAAAAACTGTTTTTT	CASSRPGTGYNEKLFF
NA	TRBV15	TRBJ1-4	NA	TGTGCCACCAGCAGTGTAAATACCGATGAAAAACTGTTTTTT	CATSSVNTDEKLFF
NA	TRBV10-3	TRBJ2-7	NA	TGTGCCAGCAGTTACTCGAAACGTTTACTAGCCTACGAGCAGTACTTC	CASSYSKRLLAYEQYF
NA	TRBV5-1	TRBJ1-4	many	TGCGCCAGCAGCTTGACCCCACTCAGGGATGAAAAACTGTTTTTT	CASSLTPLRDEKLFF
NA	TRBV6-5	TRBJ2-7	many	TGTGCCAGCAGTTCCGGGGGCGCTCCCTACGAGCAGTACTTC	CASSSGGAPYEQYF
NA	TRBV29-1	TRBJ1-4	NA	TGCAGCTTTGGCCGGTGGGCCGAAAAACTGTTTTTT	CSFGRWAEKLFF
TRBD1	TRBV7-2	TRBJ1-2	NA	TGTGCCAGCGCGAAATGGGACAGGCTTTATGGCTACACCTTC	CASAKWDRLYGYTF
NA	TRBV7-6	TRBJ2-2	many	TGTGCCAGCAGCGTAGCCCCCACCGGGGAGCTGTTTTTT	CASSVAPTGELFF
TRBD2	TRBV29-1	TRBJ2-7	NA	TGCAGCGTTGAAGATCGCGGGGGTACGGCCCTCCCATCCGAGCAGTACTTC	CSVEDRGGTALPSEQYF
NA	TRBV2	TRBJ2-7	NA	TGTGCCAGCAGTGCGGACGGCGGGACCCACGAGCAGTACTTC	CASSADGGTHEQYF
NA	TRBV6-6	TRBJ2-5	many	TGTGCCAGCAGCGACAAGTACCAAGAGACCCAGTACTTC	CASSDKYQETQYF
NA	TRBV7-8	TRBJ1-5	many	TGTGCCAGCAGCTTCGGGACCGGCCGGACTCAGCCCCAGCATTTT	CASSFGTGRTQPQHF
NA	TRBV9	TRBJ1-2	many	TGTGCCAGCAGCGTCGGGGCTGCTGCTAACTATGGCTACACCTTC	CASSVGAAANYGYTF
NA	TRBV7-2	TRBJ2-5	many	TGTGCCACCCCGCGCCCCCCGAAGAGACATTACCAAGAGACCCAGTACTTC	CATPRPPKRHYQETQYF
NA	TRBV7-6	TRBJ1-6	many	TGTGCCAGCAGCAAAACAGAGTATAATTCACCCCTCCACTTT	CASSKTEYNSPLHF
NA	TRBV9	TRBJ2-5	NA	TGTGCCAGCAGCGTAGGAGTAGGACCCGGCGGGACCCAGTACTTC	CASSVGVGPGGTQYF
NA	TRBV6-6	TRBJ2-2	NA	TGTGCCAGCCTCATGGACATGTTGAACACCGGGGAGCTGTTTTTT	CASLMDMLNTGELFF
TRBD1	TRBV10-2	TRBJ2-7	NA	TGTGCCAGCGGGACAGGGCGGGAGCAGTACTTC	CASGTGREQYF
NA	TRBV10-3	TRBJ1-5	NA	TGTGCCATCAGTGAGGACACCAGTCGGGAGATAGATCAGCCCCAGCATTTT	CAISEDTSREIDQPQHF
NA	TRBV11-1	TRBJ1-1	few	TGTGCCAGCAGCGTTCGGGGGGGCCCTGAAGCTTTCTTT	CASSVRGGPEAFF
NA	TRBV27	TRBJ2-7	few	TGTGCCAGCAGTTCCTCGGACAAGCCCTACGAGCAGTACTTC	CASSSSDKPYEQYF
NA	TRBV20-1	TRBJ2-5	many	TGCAGTGCTGGGACTGGATGGGAAGAGACCCAGTACTTC	CSAGTGWEETQYF
NA	TRBV7-2	TRBJ1-2	NA	TGTGCCAGCAGCTTACCCGGGATCGGTAATGGCTACACCTTC	CASSLPGIGNGYTF
NA	TRBV2	TRBJ2-2	NA	TGTGCCAGCAGTGAAGCATACGGGGAGCTGTTTTTT	CASSEAYGELFF
TRBD1	TRBV6-5	TRBJ1-6	NA	TGTGCCAGCAGTTCCCTGGGACAGGGCAATTCACCCCTCCACTTT	CASSSLGQGNSPLHF
NA	TRBV6-5	TRBJ1-2	many	TGTGCCAGCAGCCTATCTGGGACAACTAACTATGGCTACACCTTC	CASSLSGTTNYGYTF
TRBD2	TRBV29-1	TRBJ2-5	many	TGCAGCGTTGAAATTAGCGGGAGTGTGGAGACCCAGTACTTC	CSVEISGSVETQYF
NA	TRBV15	TRBJ1-1	NA	TGTGCCACCAGCAGCTCTCCTACAGAGAACACTGAAGCTTTCTTT	CATSSSPTENTEAFF
TRBD1	TRBV11-3	TRBJ2-5	NA	TGTGCCAGCAGCTCCGGACAGGGGGGACTTCGGGAGACCCAGTACTTC	CASSSGQGGLRETQYF
NA	TRBV19	TRBJ2-7	NA	TGTGCCAGTAGTATCGGGGCCGGACAAGCCTACGAGCAGTACTTC	CASSIGAGQAYEQYF
NA	TRBV7-2	TRBJ1-2	many	TGTGCCAGCAGCTTAGGGGGCGGGGCAGCTCGAGGCGGCTACACCTTC	CASSLGGGAARGGYTF
TRBD2	TRBV20-1	TRBJ2-7	many	TGCAGTGCTAGAGAGGGGACTACCGAAAGGAACGAGCAGTACTTC	CSAREGTTERNEQYF
TRBD1	TRBV5-4	TRBJ1-2	NA	TGTGCCAGCAGCAAGACAGGGGGCGGCTATGGCCACACCTTC	CASSKTGGGYGHTF
TRBD2	TRBV20-1	TRBJ2-7	NA	TGCAGTGCTAGAGATCGAAGCGGGAGGGCTCCCTACGAGCAGTACTTC	CSARDRSGRAPYEQYF
NA	TRBV20-1	TRBJ1-1	many	TGCAGTGCTAGGAAAGCGGGGGAAGCTTTCTTT	CSARKAGEAFF
NA	TRBV6-6	TRBJ2-7	NA	TGTGCCAGCAGTTACTTAGAGTACGAGCAGTACTTC	CASSYLEYEQYF
TRBD1	TRBV30	TRBJ1-4	NA	TGTGCCTGGAGTGGCGGGACAGCAACTAATGAAAAACTGTTTTTT	CAWSGGTATNEKLFF
NA	TRBV10-3	TRBJ2-5	many	TGTGCCATCAGTGAGTCGGGAACGTACCAAGAGACCCAGTACTTC	CAISESGTYQETQYF
NA	TRBV10-3	TRBJ2-7	NA	TGTGCCGGACGAAAGGCCGGGGGCGAGCAGTACTTC	CAGRKAGGEQYF
TRBD2	TRBV7-2	TRBJ2-5	NA	TGTGCCAGCAGCAGATCAGCGGGAGTTGCTAAAGAGACCCAGTACTTC	CASSRSAGVAKETQYF
NA	TRBV5-8	TRBJ1-6	NA	TGTGCCAGCAGCTTGGAGACACCTAATTCACCCCTCCACTTT	CASSLETPNSPLHF
NA	TRBV19	TRBJ1-5	once	TGTACCAGTACGGCGGGAGGGCCCCAGCATTTT	CTSTAGGPQHF
TRBD1	TRBV7-9	TRBJ2-2	NA	TGTGCCAGCAGACCGACAGGGGCCGGGGAGCTGTTTTTT	CASRPTGAGELFF
TRBD1	TRBV29-1	TRBJ1-1	NA	TGCAGCGTTGTACGGGAGACAGGGGGTAGGAACACTGAAGCTTTCTTT	CSVVRETGGRNTEAFF
NA	TRBV5-4	TRBJ2-7	few	TGTGCCAGCAGCTTTTCTTCGGACAGCTCCTACGAGCAGTACTTC	CASSFSSDSSYEQYF
TRBD1	TRBV7-2	TRBJ2-7	many	TGTGCCAGCAGCTTAAGGTCGGGACAGGGGGACTACGAGCAGTACTTC	CASSLRSGQGDYEQYF
NA	TRBV12-3/TRBV12-4	TRBJ1-2	many	TGTGCCAGCAGTCTGTTAGGGAAGGGGGACGGCTACACCTTC	CASSLLGKGDGYTF
TRBD1	TRBV2	TRBJ2-5	NA	TGTGCCAGCAGTGACCCCGGGACAGGGACAGAGACCCAGTACTTC	CASSDPGTGTETQYF
TRBD1	TRBV7-2	TRBJ2-5	NA	TGTGCCAGCAGCCGCGGGACAGGCCTTCAAGAGACCCAGTACTTC	CASSRGTGLQETQYF
TRBD1	TRBV5-1	TRBJ1-6	many	TGCGCCAGCAGCCCGGGACAGGGTTCACCCCTCCACTTT	CASSPGQGSPLHF
NA	TRBV19	TRBJ1-4	few	TGTGCCAGTAGTATCAGCGGACACCATGAAAAACTGTTTTTT	CASSISGHHEKLFF